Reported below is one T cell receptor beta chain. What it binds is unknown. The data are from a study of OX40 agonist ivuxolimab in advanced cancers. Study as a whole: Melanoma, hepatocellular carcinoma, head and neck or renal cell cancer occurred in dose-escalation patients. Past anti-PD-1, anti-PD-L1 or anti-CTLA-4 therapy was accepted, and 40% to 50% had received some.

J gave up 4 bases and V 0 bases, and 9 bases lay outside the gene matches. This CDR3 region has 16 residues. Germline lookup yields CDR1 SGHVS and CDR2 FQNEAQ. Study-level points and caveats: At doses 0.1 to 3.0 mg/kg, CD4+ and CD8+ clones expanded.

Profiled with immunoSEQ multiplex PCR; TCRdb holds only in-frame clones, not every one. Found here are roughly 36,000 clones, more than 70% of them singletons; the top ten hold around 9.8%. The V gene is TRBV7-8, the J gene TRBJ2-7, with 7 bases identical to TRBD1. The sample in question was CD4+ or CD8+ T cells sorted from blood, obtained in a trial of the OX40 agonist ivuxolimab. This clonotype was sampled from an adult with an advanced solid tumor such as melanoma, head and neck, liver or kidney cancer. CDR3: CASSLAATGSRYEQYF. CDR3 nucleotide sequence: TGTGCCAGCAGCTTAGCGGCGACAGGGAGTAGATACGAGCAGTACTTC.